The 22 T cell receptor beta chains given below trace back to one sample, sequenced in a study of shared clonotypes between healthy human individuals. Measured with immunoSEQ multiplex PCR; TCRdb has only the in-frame clones, and not every one. Seen here are under 2,500,000 clones, approximately 94% observed once, and the top ten hold less than 0.15%. Sequencing was done on a sample of naive CD4+ T cells sorted from blood. Subset here: CD45RA+ positively selected. The receptors derive from a man aged 18 to 35 in good health.

The rearrangement joins TRBV12-5 to TRBJ2-5, with TRBD2 matching 8 bases. Looked up from germline, CDR1 is LGHNT and CDR2 is FRNRAP. This CDR3 contains 14 residues. J lost 4 bases, V lost 6 bases, and 7 bases had no gene match. The CDR3 nucleotides read TGTGCTAGTGGGGGAACCGGGACTAGAGAGACCCAGTACTTC. It encodes CASGGTGTRETQYF.

This clone was recorded a few times. The chain links TRBV20-1 to TRBJ1-1; no firm D call. With 3 bases removed from V and 5 bases from J, the gap between germline ends came to 7 bases. The CDR3 is 11 residues long. Germline V gives CDR1 DFQATT, CDR2 SNEGSKA (reference sequence). This CDR3 is CSASWYTEAFF. The CDR3 nucleotides are TGCAGTGCTAGCTGGTATACTGAAGCTTTCTTT.

The chain recombines TRBV5-1 with TRBJ1-6; D is possibly TRBD1 (6 bases). There are 14 residues in the CDR3. Deletions cut 4 bases from V and 7 bases from J, with 12 bases between. CDR1 and CDR2 from the germline V gene are SGHRS and YFSETQ. CDR3: CASSAGGQNSPLHF. Written as DNA, the CDR3 is TGCGCCAGCAGCGCAGGAGGACAGAATTCACCCCTCCACTTT.

CDR3 in DNA: TGTGCCAGCAGCCGACAGGGGCTATGGGGCTACACCTTC. Residues: CASSRQGLWGYTF. The chain uses TRBV28 and TRBJ1-2, with 8 bases lining up with TRBD1. Germline V lookup: CDR1 MDHEN, CDR2 SYDVKM. The CDR3 is made up of 13 amino acids. V lost 6 bases, J lost 8 bases, and 8 bases stayed unmatched.

The chain is built from TRBV18 and TRBJ2-7; D tentatively reads TRBD1 or TRBD2 (6 bases each). V was shortened by 3 bases and J by 1 base, with 13 bases between the two germline ends. The CDR3 has 15 residues. Germline V gene sequence: CDR1 KGHSH, CDR2 LQKENI. This CDR3 is CASSPIPGASYEQYF. The DNA of the CDR3 is TGTGCCAGCTCACCGATTCCGGGGGCTTCCTACGAGCAGTACTTC. The whole variable domain, filled in from reference TRBV18 and TRBJ2-7, reads NAGVMQNPRHLVRRRGQEARLRCSPMKGHSHVYWYRQLPEEGLKFMVYLQKENIIDESGMPKERFSAEFPKEGPSILRIQQVVRGDSAAYFCASSPIPGASYEQYFGPGTRLTVT.

The gene calls are TRBV18 and TRBJ2-7; D might be TRBD1 (6 bases). V was cut by 6 bases and J by 3 bases, with 21 bases left in between. This CDR3 is built from 16 residues. Germline CDR1 and CDR2: KGHSH and LQKENI. For the CDR3, the DNA is TGTGCCAGCTCGCTTAGACCCGGGACACCTAACTACGAGCAGTACTTC. This codes for CASSLRPGTPNYEQYF.

The V gene is TRBV4-1, the J gene TRBJ2-7, with 9 nucleotides matching TRBD1. The CDR3 is 15 amino acids. Per the germline V gene, CDR1 is MGHRA and CDR2 is YSYEKL. With 1 base clipped from V and 9 bases from J, the junction kept 10 bases outside the gene matches. The DNA for the CDR3 is TGCGCCAGCAGCCAAGGGACAGGGGCCCATTGGGGGCAGTACTTC. It specifies CASSQGTGAHWGQYF.

This chain links TRBV10-3 with TRBJ2-3, with TRBD2 matching 8 bases. V lost 4 bases, J lost 2 bases, and 8 bases stayed unmatched. Per the germline V gene, CDR1 is ENHRY and CDR2 is SYGVKD. CDR3 length: 16 residues. The CDR3 bases are TGTGCCATCAGTGGTACAGCGGGAGCTTCCACAGATACGCAGTATTTT. Translated, it gives CAISGTAGASTDTQYF.

The chain uses TRBV9 and TRBJ2-3; D not resolved. Germline V gene lookup returns CDR1 SGDLS and CDR2 YYNGEE. With 3 bases removed from V and 0 bases from J, the gap between germline ends came to 11 bases. The CDR3 consists of 15 residues. The chain's CDR3 is CASSASLTSTDTQYF. CDR3 coding DNA: TGTGCCAGCAGCGCCTCGCTGACTAGCACAGATACGCAGTATTTT.

The sample holds one count of this clone. V usage is TRBV5-1 and J usage is TRBJ1-4; D not certain. Germline V gene sequence: CDR1 SGHRS, CDR2 YFSETQ. CDR3 length: 15 amino acids. The V and J ends lost 0 bases and 2 bases respectively, with 8 bases between them. The CDR3: CASSLAQSTNEKLFF. The CDR3 DNA is TGCGCCAGCAGCTTGGCCCAGAGCACTAATGAAAAACTGTTTTTT.

The genes are TRBV6-1 and TRBJ2-7; D may be TRBD2 (7 bases). V dropped 7 bases and J dropped 0 bases, with 16 bases sitting between them. CDR3 length: 15 amino acids. Germline assignment: CDR1 MNHNS and CDR2 SASEGT. CDR3 protein: CASTPAGALSYEQYF. CDR3 sequence (DNA): TGTGCCAGCACCCCGGCGGGGGCGCTCTCCTACGAGCAGTACTTC.

This clone was detected once. The chain is built from TRBV5-1 and TRBJ1-4; D not certain. The CDR3 contains 14 residues. The germline V gene has CDR1 SGHRS and CDR2 YFSETQ. Between the trimmed V and J ends, which lost 1 base and 5 bases, there was a span of 9 bases. The CDR3 spells CASSLSQINEKLFF. DNA of the CDR3: TGCGCCAGCAGCTTGTCTCAGATAAATGAAAAACTGTTTTTT.

The J gene is TRBJ2-1, the V gene TRBV10-2, with a possible D match to TRBD2 (5 bases). Germline V gene data show CDR1 as WSHSY and CDR2 as SAAADI. The V end lost 1 base, the J end lost 5 bases, and 9 bases lay between the germline ends. This CDR3 has 14 residues. In DNA, the CDR3 is TGCGCCAGCAGTGAGTGGGTGGGAGACAATGAGCAGTTCTTC. This gives the protein CASSEWVGDNEQFF.

The rearrangement links TRBV28 to TRBJ2-5; D is perhaps TRBD1 (5 bases). The germline V and J ends were trimmed by 3 bases and 4 bases, with 12 bases remaining between them. This CDR3 comprises 14 residues. CDR1 MDHEN and CDR2 SYDVKM come from the germline V gene. In nucleotides, the CDR3 is TGTGCCAGCAGTTTTTACGCAGGGCGAGAGACCCAGTACTTC. Amino acid sequence: CASSFYAGRETQYF. The complete variable domain, with remaining parts taken from reference TRBV28 and TRBJ2-5, reads DVKVTQSSRYLVKRTGEKVFLECVQDMDHENMFWYRQDPGLGLRLIYFSYDVKMKEKGDIPEGYSVSREKKERFSLILESASTNQTSMYLCASSFYAGRETQYFGPGTRLLVL.

The chain carries TRBV4-1 and TRBJ2-7; TRBD2 matches 13 bases. Germline V lookup: CDR1 MGHRA, CDR2 YSYEKL. The CDR3 spans 16 residues. V was clipped by 4 bases and J by 2 bases; unmatched bases: 5. CDR3 loop: CASSLGLAGAPYEQYF. The CDR3 DNA is TGCGCCAGCAGCCTCGGACTAGCGGGAGCCCCCTACGAGCAGTACTTC.

As regards this clone: Additional DNA sequences in this sample encode the identical CDR3. The J gene is TRBJ1-2, the V gene TRBV5-1, with unresolved D. V dropped 4 bases and J dropped 1 base, with 8 bases sitting between them. The CDR3 extends over 13 amino acids. Germline-derived CDR1 and CDR2 are SGHRS and YFSETQ. The CDR3: CASSADGNYGYTF. In nucleotides, the CDR3 is TGCGCCAGCAGCGCCGACGGTAACTATGGCTACACCTTC. The whole variable domain, remainder taken from reference TRBV5-1 and TRBJ1-2, is KAGVTQTPRYLIKTRGQQVTLSCSPISGHRSVSWYQQTPGQGLQFLFEYFSETQRNKGNFPGRFSGRQFSNSRSEMNVSTLELGDSALYLCASSADGNYGYTFGSGTRLTVV.

This chain links TRBV4-1 with TRBJ2-2; the D gene is possibly TRBD1 (5 bases). V shed 6 bases and J shed 5 bases, with 13 bases lying between them. The V gene's germline CDR1 is MGHRA and CDR2 YSYEKL. The CDR3 spans 14 residues. The CDR3 region is CASRVGDITGELFF. The CDR3 DNA reads as TGCGCCAGCAGGGTAGGGGATATTACCGGGGAGCTGTTTTTT.

This clone has at least ten counts. At one boundary the junction diverges from the germline segment, which might be a read error. The V and J genes are TRBV29-1 and TRBJ1-2; no clear D gene. Germline loops: CDR1 SQVTM, CDR2 ANQGSEA. CDR3 length: 13 amino acids. CDR3 bases: TGCAGCTTTGAGGACGGGCACAACTATGGCTACACCTTC. As protein: CSFEDGHNYGYTF.

The chain carries TRBV6-5 and TRBJ2-3; D call uncertain. This CDR3 has 14 residues. Germline-derived CDR1 and CDR2 are MNHEY and SVGAGI. V dropped 7 bases and J dropped 2 bases, with 13 bases sitting between them. The CDR3: CASTNGPHTDTQYF. The CDR3 DNA follows: TGTGCCAGCACCAACGGGCCTCACACAGATACGCAGTATTTT.

The rearrangement joins TRBV5-4 to TRBJ2-5, with D maybe TRBD2 (6 bases). Germline-derived CDR1 and CDR2 are SGHNT and YYREEE (reference sequence). The CDR3 covers 13 residues. V was pared by 4 bases and J by 7 bases, with 14 bases between. Here the CDR3 reads CASSGPGSPTQYF. CDR3 coding DNA: TGTGCCAGCAGCGGACCCGGGAGCCCGACCCAGTACTTC. The whole variable domain, filled in from reference TRBV5-4 and TRBJ2-5, reads ETGVTQSPTHLIKTRGQQVTLRCSSQSGHNTVSWYQQALGQGPQFIFQYYREEENGRGNFPPRFSGLQFPNYSSELNVNALELDDSALYLCASSGPGSPTQYFGPGTRLLVL.

This chain uses TRBV9 with TRBJ2-3; 8 bases map to TRBD2. This CDR3 spans 17 amino acids. Germline CDR1 and CDR2: SGDLS and YYNGEE. V was clipped by 4 bases and J by 1 base; unmatched bases: 11. CDR3 protein: CASSPRVERGRTDTQYF. CDR3 nucleotides: TGTGCCAGCAGCCCCCGGGTAGAGCGGGGGCGCACAGATACGCAGTATTTT.

The chain uses TRBV2 and TRBJ2-2; D perhaps matches TRBD2 (6 bases). Trimming cost V 6 bases and J 2 bases, with 16 bases left between them. The germline CDR1 and CDR2 sequences are SNHLY and FYNNEI. This CDR3 is 16 amino acids long. The CDR3 nucleotides are TGTGCCAGCAGCGCTGCGGGGTCGGGAAACACCGGGGAGCTGTTTTTT. It yields the protein CASSAAGSGNTGELFF.